This T cell receptor beta chain was recorded in a study of T cells in Graves' hyperthyroidism and ophthalmopathy. What was amplified from RNA transcripts were TCR beta CDR3 regions. The study used the HTBI primer set for a first-round RT-PCR of the TCR CDR3. In TCRdb, the multiplex PCR reads were re-called with MiXCR into one record per CDR3 protein. The sample gives some 490,000 distinct CDR3 sequences, about 16% of which show up once; 29% is in the top ten. In its sample, this clonotype was seen many times. Ophthalmopathy cases met thresholds of Clinical Activity Score at least 3, NOSPECS grade at least 4 and duration under 3 months. CDR3 length equals 14 residues. Trimming removed 6 bases from V and 0 bases from J, with 12 bases in between.

The sequencing input was blood. The TCR comes from a woman in her thirties with Graves' ophthalmopathy. J is TRBJ2-7 and V is TRBV12-3 or TRBV12-4, with D possibly TRBD2 on 5 matching bases. This chain's CDR3 is CASRLLGSSYEQYF. DNA of the CDR3: TGTGCCAGCAGGCTACTGGGGAGCTCCTACGAGCAGTACTTC.